This T cell receptor beta chain was observed in a study of beta chain features in type 1 diabetes. CD4+ naive, central memory, regulatory and stem cell-like memory subsets were isolated by sorting on CD45RO/CCR7/CD25/CD127/CD95/CD27. The CDR3 length is 15 residues. The germline gives CDR1 SGHNT, CDR2 YYREEE (reference sequence). The J segment lost 6 bases and the V segment lost 0 bases, leaving 5 bases of the junction unmatched. Expressed TCRB transcripts were sequenced because the isolated RNA had all been reverse transcribed beforehand. Repertoires were generated with immunoSEQ multiplex PCR, while TCRdb's copy carries only in-frame clones and drops some. The data contain roughly 120,000 clones, 30% to 50% of them singletons.

This receptor was taken from a woman between 18 and 30 years old in good health. Material: stem cell memory CD4+ T cells from blood. The V gene is TRBV5-4, the J gene TRBJ2-2; 7 bases agree with TRBD1. CDR3 nucleotides: TGTGCCAGCAGCTTGGAGGGGGCGGCCGCCGGGGAGCTGTTTTTT. Encoded protein: CASSLEGAAAGELFF.